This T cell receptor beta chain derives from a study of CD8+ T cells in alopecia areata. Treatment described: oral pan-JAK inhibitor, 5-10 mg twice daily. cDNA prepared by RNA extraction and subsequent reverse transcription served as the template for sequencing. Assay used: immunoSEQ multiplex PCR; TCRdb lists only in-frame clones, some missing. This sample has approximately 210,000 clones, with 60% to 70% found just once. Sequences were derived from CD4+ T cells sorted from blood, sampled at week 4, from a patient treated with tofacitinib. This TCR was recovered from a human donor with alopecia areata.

In DNA form, the CDR3 reads TGTGCCTGGAGTTCAGGTGGCACTGAAGCTTTCTTT. Encoded protein: CAWSSGGTEAFF. The chain has TRBV30 and TRBJ1-1; unclear D gene. The V gene's germline CDR1 is GTSNPN and CDR2 SVGIG (reference sequence). This CDR3 comprises 12 residues. V was pared by 2 bases and J by 4 bases, with 8 bases between.